Listed below are T cell receptor beta chains from one sample, sequenced in a study of CD8 T cells in Susac syndrome. TCRdb re-derived calls from the immunoSEQ multiplex PCR reads in MiXCR, one entry per CDR3 protein. The data hold 15,000 to 20,000 distinct CDR3 sequences, with roughly 95% observed a single time. Material: CD8+ T cells from PBMCs. These receptors were collected from a human donor in good health. CDR3s include the opening cysteine and the closing phenylalanine or tryptophan. The D gene is left open where the match is weak. Rows may omit the clone size; those that give it use once, few, many or a size class.

TRBJ1-2,TRBV7-9,.,.,TGTGCCAGCAGCTTAGCAGGGGCGGACTATGGCTACACCTTC,CASSLAGADYGYTF
TRBJ2-2,TRBV5-1,.,.,TGCGCCAGCAGCTTGGTGGGTCCCGGGGAGCTGTTTTTT,CASSLVGPGELFF
TRBJ1-4,TRBV23-1,TRBD1,.,TGCGCCAGCTTTCAACAGGGGGCTAGGAATGAAAAACTGTTTTTT,CASFQQGARNEKLFF
TRBJ1-5,TRBV6-1,.,.,TGTGCCAGCAGTGAAAGTTTCAGTAGCAATCAGCCCCAGCATTTT,CASSESFSSNQPQHF
TRBJ2-2,TRBV9,.,.,TGTGCCAGCAGCGGTGAGCTTTTGGCCGGGGAGCTGTTTTTT,CASSGELLAGELFF
TRBJ2-2,TRBV20-1,.,.,TGCAGTGCTACGGGACTGGCGGGCGGGGAGCTGTTTTTT,CSATGLAGGELFF
TRBJ2-1,TRBV5-6,TRBD2,.,TGTGCCAGCTCAAGCGGGAGCTCCTACAATGAGCAGTTCTTC,CASSSGSSYNEQFF
TRBJ2-1,TRBV28,TRBD2,.,TGTGCCAGCAGCACTAGAGACGGGAGGACCTACAATGAGCAGTTCTTC,CASSTRDGRTYNEQFF
TRBJ2-1,TRBV19,.,few,TGTGCCAGTAGTGGTTGGACTGCTCCGAGCAATGAGCAGTTCTTC,CASSGWTAPSNEQFF
TRBJ2-7,TRBV6-6,TRBD1,.,TGTGCCAGCAGGGGAGGGACAGGGGCCTACGAGCAGTACTTC,CASRGGTGAYEQYF
TRBJ2-1,TRBV28,TRBD2,.,TGTGCCAGCAGTTTGGAGCGGGAGGGCCAGGGGGAGCAGTTCTTC,CASSLEREGQGEQFF
TRBJ2-2,TRBV2,TRBD2,.,TGTGCCAGCAGGCGAGGACTAGCGACCGGGGAGCTGTTTTTT,CASRRGLATGELFF
TRBJ2-7,TRBV28,TRBD2,.,TGTGCCAGCAGTTCACCCCCCTCGCTAGCGGCGCCCTACGAGCAGTACTTC,CASSSPPSLAAPYEQYF
TRBJ2-1,TRBV7-9,.,.,TGTGCCAGCGGGTTAGTTTCCCCCTACAATGAGCAGTTCTTC,CASGLVSPYNEQFF
TRBJ1-1,TRBV29-1,.,.,TGCAGCGTTGTCATTATGGGTACTGAAGCTTTCTTT,CSVVIMGTEAFF
TRBJ1-3,TRBV29-1,TRBD1,.,TGCAGCGTTGTGGGCTCACAGGGGTCCATGGAAAACACCATATATTTT,CSVVGSQGSMENTIYF
TRBJ1-1,TRBV20-1,.,.,TGCAGTGCTAGAGTGAACACTGAAGCTTTCTTT,CSARVNTEAFF
TRBJ2-5,TRBV20-1,TRBD2,.,TGCAGTGCTAACCGGCTAGCGGGAGTAGAGACCCAGTACTTC,CSANRLAGVETQYF
TRBJ2-3,TRBV7-6,.,.,TGTGCCAGCAGTAATGACCCCAAGCGCACGTATTTT,CASSNDPKRTYF
TRBJ2-2,TRBV28,TRBD2,.,TGTGCCAGCGCGGGGGTTAACACCGGGGAGCTGTTTTTT,CASAGVNTGELFF
TRBJ2-7,TRBV28,TRBD2,.,TGTGCCAGCAGTTTGCGCCGACTAGCGGGAGGGAGCTACGAGCAGTACTTC,CASSLRRLAGGSYEQYF
TRBJ2-1,TRBV7-9,.,.,TGTGCCAGCAGTCCGTGGGGCGGCCCTTCGGGGAATGAGCAGTTCTTC,CASSPWGGPSGNEQFF
TRBJ2-2,TRBV6-8,TRBD2,.,TGTGCCAGCAGTTACTCTGGGACTAGCGGAAACCACGCGAACACCGGGGAGCTGTTTTTT,CASSYSGTSGNHANTGELFF
TRBJ2-1,TRBV7-8,TRBD2,.,TGTGCCAGCAGCCAACCACAGGGAGCGGGAGGGCCGGGCTCCTACAATGAGCAGTTCTTC,CASSQPQGAGGPGSYNEQFF
TRBJ2-5,TRBV4-1,TRBD2,.,TGCGCCAGCAGCCAAGACGATGCTAGCGGGGAGACCCAGTACTTC,CASSQDDASGETQYF
TRBJ2-7,TRBV27,.,.,TGTGCCAGCAGTTTTGAGAGGAACTACGAGCAGTACTTC,CASSFERNYEQYF
TRBJ1-1,TRBV5-6,TRBD1,.,TGTGCCAGCAGCCACGGGACAGGGTACACTGAAGCTTTCTTT,CASSHGTGYTEAFF
TRBJ1-2,TRBV13,.,.,TGTGCCAGCACCACTTCGCAGCAGAGCAACTATGGCTACACCTTC,CASTTSQQSNYGYTF
TRBJ1-6,TRBV27,TRBD1,.,TGTGCCAGCAGTTACCCAGGGGGCTATTCACCCCTCCACTTT,CASSYPGGYSPLHF
TRBJ2-7,TRBV24-1,.,.,TGTGCCACCAGTGATTGGAACTACGAGCAGTACTTC,CATSDWNYEQYF
TRBJ2-1,TRBV21-1,.,once,TGTGCCAGCAGCAATCAGGGGGGAGGGTCTTCCTACAATGAGCAGTTCTTC,CASSNQGGGSSYNEQFF
TRBJ1-1,TRBV3-1,.,.,TGTGCCAGCAGCCTCACTCCTAGCTTAGGTACTGAAGCTTTCTTT,CASSLTPSLGTEAFF
TRBJ2-1,TRBV6-5,.,.,TGTGCCAGCAGCCCCGGCCATGAGCAGTTCTTC,CASSPGHEQFF
TRBJ1-5,TRBV2,.,.,TGTGCCAGCAGTGAAGCGCTTCAATCTGGGAGGCTGAATAGCAATCAGCCCCAGCATTTT,CASSEALQSGRLNSNQPQHF
TRBJ2-2,TRBV29-1,.,.,TGCAGCGTTAACCCCACCAGGACCGGGGAGCTGTTTTTT,CSVNPTRTGELFF
TRBJ2-3,TRBV10-3,TRBD1,.,TGTGCCATCAGCTCCCCCGACAGGACAGGGGGCACAGATACGCAGTATTTT,CAISSPDRTGGTDTQYF
TRBJ1-1,TRBV28,.,.,TGTGCCAGCAGTTTTGGTGGGGAGGACACTGAAGCTTTCTTT,CASSFGGEDTEAFF
TRBJ2-2,TRBV6-2/TRBV6-3,TRBD1,few,TGTGCTAGCAGTTACACAGGGGGTTACACCGGGGAGCTGTTTTTT,CASSYTGGYTGELFF
TRBJ2-5,TRBV11-1,TRBD2,.,TGTGCCAGCAGCCCGGGACTAGCGGGAATTCAAGAGACCCAGTACTTC,CASSPGLAGIQETQYF
TRBJ1-5,TRBV28,.,once,TGTGCCAGCAGCCCGGTCCGTAATCAGCCCCAGCATTTT,CASSPVRNQPQHF
TRBJ2-2,TRBV29-1,.,.,TGCAGCGTTGAAAGGCAGGGGAACACCGGGGAGCTGTTTTTT,CSVERQGNTGELFF
TRBJ2-2,TRBV7-8,TRBD1,once,TGTGCCAGCAGCTTAGAGAGACAGGGGTTTACCGGGGAGCTGTTTTTT,CASSLERQGFTGELFF